The sequence of this TCR beta chain was determined in a study of blood T cell repertoires in COVID-19. Study in general: Italy, Spain and the United States were the sources of the convalescent and acute COVID-19 samples.

Researchers sorted participants into cohorts using their self-reported clinical history. Source study methods: For nucleated cells, counts were estimated from reference gene primer amplification. Measured with immunoSEQ multiplex PCR; TCRdb has only the in-frame clones, and not every one. The V and J calls and clone size come from that table; D and trimming were worked out from the DNA. The sample includes around 230,000 clones, 75% to 90% of them seen just once. This clonotype originated in a woman in her thirties or forties with acute COVID-19. The sample comprised PBMCs or T cells enriched from blood (not recorded which).

The CDR3 DNA sequence: TGCAGCGTTGAGGTCGAGGGCCGTCAGGGGCGCGGTGGCTACACCTTC. Encoded protein: CSVEVEGRQGRGGYTF. The chain links TRBV29-1 to TRBJ1-2, with TRBD1 as a possible D gene (6 bases). CDR1 is SQVTM and CDR2 is ANQGSEA in the germline V gene. The V and J ends lost 3 bases and 7 bases respectively, with 24 bases between them. The CDR3 runs to 16 residues.